This TCR beta chain is from a study of blood T cell repertoires in COVID-19. Whole-study context: Sample material is recorded as cDNA or gDNA derived from T cells, B-cell-depleted T cells, or PBMCs.

Only in-frame clones appear in the TCRdb table, and some are missing; sequencing was by immunoSEQ multiplex PCR. The sample contains about 140,000 clones, more than 85% of which appear only once. V was clipped by 0 bases and J by 5 bases, with 13 bases between them. The germline V gene encodes CDR1 LGHNA and CDR2 YNFKEQ. There are 15 residues in the CDR3. This clonotype was obtained from a man aged 60-69 years with active or convalescent COVID-19. The sequencing sample was made of peripheral blood. The chain recombines TRBV4-2 with TRBJ2-5; D unclear. The CDR3 sequence is CASSQEGSLGETQYF. CDR3 nucleotides: TGTGCCAGCAGCCAAGAAGGCAGTCTCGGGGAGACCCAGTACTTC.